This section outlines one T cell receptor beta chain sequence together with its context. Sequenced by immunoSEQ multiplex PCR; TCRdb stores in-frame clones only, minus some. The sample lists a few hundred thousand clones; over 75% were seen once. Two negative PCRs, clearance, or symptom resolution had been documented for recovered Cohort 3 donors. The entry originates in a study of blood T cell repertoires in COVID-19. J was trimmed by 2 bases and V by 5 bases; bases with no gene match: 11. Germline V gene sequence: CDR1 SEHNR, CDR2 FQNEAQ (reference sequence). The CDR3 is 17 residues long. The sequence was obtained from a man aged 25-40 years who had recovered from COVID-19. Material for sequencing was PBMCs or T cells enriched from blood (not recorded which). The chain has TRBV7-9 and TRBJ2-1, with TRBD2 identical over 8 bases. The CDR3 loop is CASSQGPGGLTYNEQFF. The CDR3 DNA reads TGTGCCAGCAGCCAGGGGCCGGGAGGGCTCACCTACAATGAGCAGTTCTTC.